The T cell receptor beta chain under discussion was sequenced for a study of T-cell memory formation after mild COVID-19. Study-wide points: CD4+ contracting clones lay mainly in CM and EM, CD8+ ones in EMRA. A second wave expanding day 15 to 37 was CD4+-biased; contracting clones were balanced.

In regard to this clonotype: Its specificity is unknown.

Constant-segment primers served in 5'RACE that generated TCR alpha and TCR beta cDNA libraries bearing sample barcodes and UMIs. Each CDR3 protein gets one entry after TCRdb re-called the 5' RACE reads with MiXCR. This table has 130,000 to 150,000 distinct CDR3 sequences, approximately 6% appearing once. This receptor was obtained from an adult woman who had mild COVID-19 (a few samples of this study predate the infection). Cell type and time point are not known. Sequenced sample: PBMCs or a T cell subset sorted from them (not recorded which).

CDR3 in DNA: TGTGCCATCAGTGAGCGGAACAATGAGCAGTTCTTC. Translated: CAISERNNEQFF. This chain joins TRBV10-3 and TRBJ2-1; D unresolved. The CDR3 has 12 residues. Germline V gene lookup returns CDR1 ENHRY and CDR2 SYGVKD. The V gene lost 2 bases and the J gene lost 5 bases, with 4 bases spanning the gap.